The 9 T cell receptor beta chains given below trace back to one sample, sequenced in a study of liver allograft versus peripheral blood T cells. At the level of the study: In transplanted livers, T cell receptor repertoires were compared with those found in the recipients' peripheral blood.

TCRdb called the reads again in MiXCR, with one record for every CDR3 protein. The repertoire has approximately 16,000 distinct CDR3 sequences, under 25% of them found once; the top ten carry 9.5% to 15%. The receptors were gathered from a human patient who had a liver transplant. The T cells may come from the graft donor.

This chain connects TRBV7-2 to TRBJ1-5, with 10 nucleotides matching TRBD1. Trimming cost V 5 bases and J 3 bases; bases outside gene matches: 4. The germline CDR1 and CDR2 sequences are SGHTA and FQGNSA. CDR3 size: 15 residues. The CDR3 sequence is CASSKGTGANQPQHF. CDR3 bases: TGTGCCAGCAGCAAAGGGACAGGGGCCAATCAGCCCCAGCATTTT.

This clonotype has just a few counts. CDR3 DNA sequence: TGTGCCAGCAGTTACTCGTTCGGGGCCCTCCAAGAGACCCAGTACTTC. It translates to CASSYSFGALQETQYF. This chain uses TRBV6-2 or TRBV6-3 with TRBJ2-5; D is tentatively TRBD1 or TRBD2 (5 bases each). The V gene lost 0 bases and the J gene lost 1 base, with 12 bases spanning the gap. Germline V gene lookup returns CDR1 MNHEY and CDR2 SVGEGT. CDR3 size: 16 residues.

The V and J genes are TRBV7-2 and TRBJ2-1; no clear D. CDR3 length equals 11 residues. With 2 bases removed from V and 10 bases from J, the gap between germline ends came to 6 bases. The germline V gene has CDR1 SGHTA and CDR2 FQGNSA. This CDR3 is CASSLILEQFF. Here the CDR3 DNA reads TGTGCCAGCAGCTTAATTCTCGAGCAGTTCTTC. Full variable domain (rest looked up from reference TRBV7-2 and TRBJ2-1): GAGVSQSPSNKVTEKGKDVELRCDPISGHTALYWYRQSLGQGLEFLIYFQGNSAPDKSGLPSDRFSAERTGGSVSTLTIQRTQQEDSAVYLCASSLILEQFFGPGTRLTVL.

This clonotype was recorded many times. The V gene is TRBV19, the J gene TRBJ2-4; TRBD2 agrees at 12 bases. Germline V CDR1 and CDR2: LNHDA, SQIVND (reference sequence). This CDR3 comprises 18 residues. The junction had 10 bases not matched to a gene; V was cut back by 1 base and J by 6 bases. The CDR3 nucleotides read TGTGCCAGTAGTATAGCTTGGACTAGCGGGATACGCCGAAACATTCAGTACTTC. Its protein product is CASSIAWTSGIRRNIQYF.

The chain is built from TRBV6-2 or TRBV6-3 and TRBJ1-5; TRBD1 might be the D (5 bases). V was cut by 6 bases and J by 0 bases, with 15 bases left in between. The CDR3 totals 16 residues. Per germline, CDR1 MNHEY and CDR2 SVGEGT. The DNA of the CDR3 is TGTGCCAGCAGCTTCGCGGGAGGACATAGCAATCAGCCCCAGCATTTT. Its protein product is CASSFAGGHSNQPQHF.

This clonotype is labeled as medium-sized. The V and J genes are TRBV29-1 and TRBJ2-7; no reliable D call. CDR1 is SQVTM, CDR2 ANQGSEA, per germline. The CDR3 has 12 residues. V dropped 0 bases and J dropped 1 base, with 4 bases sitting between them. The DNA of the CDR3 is TGCAGCGTTGAAGAAGGGTCCTACGAGCAGTACTTC. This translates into CSVEEGSYEQYF.

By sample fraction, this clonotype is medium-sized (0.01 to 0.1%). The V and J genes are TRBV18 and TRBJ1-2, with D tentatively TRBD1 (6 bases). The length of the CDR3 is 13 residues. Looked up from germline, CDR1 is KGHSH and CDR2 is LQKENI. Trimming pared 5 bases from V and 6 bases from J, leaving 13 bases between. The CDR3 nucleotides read TGTGCCAGCTCATTCGACAGGATCGATGGCTACACCTTC. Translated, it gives CASSFDRIDGYTF.

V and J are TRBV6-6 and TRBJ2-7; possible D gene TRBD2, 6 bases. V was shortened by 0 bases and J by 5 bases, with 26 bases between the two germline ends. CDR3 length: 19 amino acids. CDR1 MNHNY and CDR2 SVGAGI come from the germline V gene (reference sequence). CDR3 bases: TGTGCCAGCAGTTACTCGATTGTCCCCCCGGGACTGCCGACCGACGAGCAGTACTTC. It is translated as CASSYSIVPPGLPTDEQYF.

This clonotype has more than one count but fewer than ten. CDR3 bases: TGTGCCAGCAGCCCCCAGGGTGAGACCCAGTACTTC. It yields the protein CASSPQGETQYF. The chain combines TRBV7-2 with TRBJ2-5; the D gene is possibly TRBD1 (5 bases). CDR1 and CDR2 (germline): SGHTA, FQGNSA. The CDR3 loop spans 12 amino acids. The V gene lost 5 bases and the J gene lost 5 bases, with 9 bases spanning the gap.